The rows below give T cell receptor beta chains drawn from one sample of a study of glioma-infiltrating T cells. TCRdb itself ran the multiplex PCR reads through MiXCR, one entry per CDR3 protein. There are tens of thousands of distinct CDR3 sequences in the sample; 35% to 45% occur only once, and around two fifths lies in the top ten. Sequencing was done on a sample of glioma tissue, nonneoplastic brain tissue, or PBMCs (not recorded which). Every receptor here comes from a human donor with low-grade glioma or glioblastoma, undergoing nonglioma brain surgery, or in good health (not recorded which). CDR3s include the opening cysteine and the closing phenylalanine or tryptophan. The order of the fields is D gene, V gene, J gene, clone size, CDR3 length, CDR3 DNA, CDR3 protein. The D gene is left open where the match is weak. Clone size is given for some rows only: seen once, a few or many times, or a class if the clone is expanded.

D: NA
V: TRBV5-1
J: TRBJ1-1
size: few
length: 13
DNA: TGCGCCAGCACCCTTGACTCCGTAAGTGGGGCTTTCTTT
CDR3: CASTLDSVSGAFF

D: NA
V: TRBV30
J: TRBJ1-1
size: NA
length: 12
DNA: TGTGCCTGGAGTCACATAAACACTGAAGCTTTCTTT
CDR3: CAWSHINTEAFF

D: NA
V: TRBV24-1
J: TRBJ2-6
size: many
length: 15
DNA: TGTGCCACCAGTGATCCCGGGAAGAAGGCCAACGTCCTGACTTTC
CDR3: CATSDPGKKANVLTF

D: TRBD2
V: TRBV20-1
J: TRBJ2-1
size: many
length: 14
DNA: TGCAGTGCTAATCGGCTAGCGGGGAACAATGAGCAGTTCTTC
CDR3: CSANRLAGNNEQFF

D: TRBD2
V: TRBV3-1
J: TRBJ2-5
size: many
length: 13
DNA: TGTGCCAGCAGCCAAGGTCTAGCGGGGACCCAGTACTTC
CDR3: CASSQGLAGTQYF

D: TRBD1
V: TRBV2
J: TRBJ2-1
size: many
length: 15
DNA: TGTGCCAGCAGCGCACCGGGACAGGGGAACAATGAGCAGTTCTTC
CDR3: CASSAPGQGNNEQFF

D: NA
V: TRBV28
J: TRBJ1-2
size: many
length: 14
DNA: TGTGCCAGCACCGGGGGACAAAGAGTCCATGGCTACACCTTC
CDR3: CASTGGQRVHGYTF

D: TRBD1
V: TRBV24-1
J: TRBJ1-3
size: many
length: 14
DNA: TGTGCCACCCCAGGGGGCCATCGTGGAAACACCATATATTTT
CDR3: CATPGGHRGNTIYF

D: NA
V: TRBV28
J: TRBJ1-3
size: many
length: 13
DNA: TGTGCCAGCAGTAGGGGTTCTGGAAACACCATATATTTT
CDR3: CASSRGSGNTIYF

D: NA
V: TRBV10-2
J: TRBJ1-1
size: NA
length: 14
DNA: TGCGCCAGCAGCACTCGGACGACGAACACTGAAGCCTTCTTT
CDR3: CASSTRTTNTEAFF

D: NA
V: TRBV15
J: TRBJ1-2
size: many
length: 14
DNA: TGTGCCACCAGCAGAGATGGGGGCTTGTATGGCTACACCTTC
CDR3: CATSRDGGLYGYTF

D: NA
V: TRBV7-8
J: TRBJ1-2
size: many
length: 15
DNA: TGTGCCAGCAGTCCGACCCCCCGGACAGTTTATGGCTACACCTTC
CDR3: CASSPTPRTVYGYTF

D: NA
V: TRBV12-3/TRBV12-4
J: TRBJ1-2
size: many
length: 14
DNA: TGTGCCAGCAGTTTTGCATACGGACAGCATGGCTACACCTTC
CDR3: CASSFAYGQHGYTF

D: NA
V: TRBV2
J: TRBJ2-1
size: NA
length: 17
DNA: TGTGCCAGCGGTGAAGCGCTTCTGGCAGGGCCGAACGATGAGCAGTTCTTC
CDR3: CASGEALLAGPNDEQFF

D: NA
V: TRBV6-5
J: TRBJ2-7
size: many
length: 14
DNA: TGTGCCAGCAGTTACTCACCGGGCTCCTACGAGCAGTACTTC
CDR3: CASSYSPGSYEQYF

D: NA
V: TRBV10-3
J: TRBJ2-2
size: many
length: 14
DNA: TGTGCCATCAGCCGAAACACGGTCTCCGGGGAGCTGTTTTTT
CDR3: CAISRNTVSGELFF

D: NA
V: TRBV19
J: TRBJ2-5
size: NA
length: 11
DNA: TGTGCCAGTAGTCCGGGACAGACCCAGTACTTC
CDR3: CASSPGQTQYF

D: NA
V: TRBV6-6
J: TRBJ1-5
size: NA
length: 15
DNA: TGTGCCAGCAGTTACTCGACAGGTGGGTATAAGCCCCAGCATTTT
CDR3: CASSYSTGGYKPQHF

D: TRBD1
V: TRBV20-1
J: TRBJ1-2
size: many
length: 12
DNA: TGCAGTGCGAAAGACAGGGGGTATGGCTACACCTTC
CDR3: CSAKDRGYGYTF

D: NA
V: TRBV27
J: TRBJ2-1
size: NA
length: 16
DNA: TGTGCCAGCAGTTTCATTCAAGGTTCCTCCTACAATGAGCAGTTCTTC
CDR3: CASSFIQGSSYNEQFF

D: NA
V: TRBV5-1
J: TRBJ2-7
size: many
length: 14
DNA: TGCGCCAGCACCTTCATCACGGAGGGCCACGAGCAGTACTTC
CDR3: CASTFITEGHEQYF

D: NA
V: TRBV4-1
J: TRBJ1-2
size: NA
length: 17
DNA: TGCGCCAGCAGCCGAGGATTAGGCCAACTACTTAACTATGGCTACACCTTC
CDR3: CASSRGLGQLLNYGYTF

D: NA
V: TRBV5-4
J: TRBJ2-7
size: many
length: 15
DNA: TGTGCCAGCAGCGTGGACAGCAGGAGCTCCTACGAGCAGTACTTC
CDR3: CASSVDSRSSYEQYF

D: TRBD2
V: TRBV3-1
J: TRBJ2-1
size: many
length: 15
DNA: TGTGCCAGCAGCCAAGTTGCGGGGGGGCCGAGTGAGCAGTTCTTC
CDR3: CASSQVAGGPSEQFF

D: NA
V: TRBV6-6
J: TRBJ2-3
size: many
length: 12
DNA: TGTGCCAGCAGTTACTCGGGGGATACGCAGTATTTT
CDR3: CASSYSGDTQYF